Each of the 26 T cell receptor beta chains below was sequenced from the same sample in a study of cytomegalovirus exposure and HLA in healthy donors. The PCR was carried out with 60 Vbeta primers and 13 Jbeta primers. Libraries were prepared by immunoSEQ multiplex PCR; TCRdb keeps only in-frame clonotypes and omits some of them. The repertoire consists of 40,000 to 45,000 clones, with 60% to 85% occurring once and the leading ten covering roughly 1.4%. The sample was PBMCs. The receptors here all came from a man aged 25 to 45 in good health and CMV-seronegative.

This clone appeared once. The rearrangement uses TRBV18 and TRBJ2-5; TRBD2 aligns across 8 bases. After removal of 3 bases from V and 1 base from J, the junction contained 4 bases not matched to a gene. Germline V lookup: CDR1 KGHSH, CDR2 LQKENI. The CDR3 spans 15 residues. CDR3 residues: CASSPSGALQETQYF. The CDR3 region has the DNA TGTGCCAGCTCACCTAGCGGGGCCCTCCAAGAGACCCAGTACTTC.

Only a few counts were recorded for this clone. The J gene is TRBJ1-1, the V gene TRBV28; TRBD1 might be the D (6 bases). Deletions cut 1 base from V and 6 bases from J, with 15 bases between. The CDR3 totals 15 residues. Germline assignment: CDR1 MDHEN and CDR2 SYDVKM. The CDR3 is CASSLFDTGIPEAFF. CDR3 DNA: TGTGCCAGCAGTTTATTTGACACAGGGATACCTGAAGCTTTCTTT.

The chain couples TRBV4-1 to TRBJ1-5; D might be TRBD1 (5 bases). The CDR3 has 13 residues. Germline CDR1 is MGHRA and CDR2 is YSYEKL. The germline V and J ends were trimmed by 6 bases and 4 bases, with 10 bases remaining between them. The CDR3 loop reads CASSLRGNQPQHF. The CDR3 DNA reads TGCGCCAGCAGTTTAAGGGGTAATCAGCCCCAGCATTTT.

This chain uses TRBV2 with TRBJ2-5; possible D gene TRBD1, 5 bases. From germline, CDR1 is SNHLY and CDR2 FYNNEI. The CDR3 extends over 13 amino acids. V gave up 2 bases and J gave up 4 bases, with 8 bases separating them. For the CDR3, the DNA is TGTGCCAGCAGTGAACGCAGGGCAGAGACCCAGTACTTC. Translation gives CASSERRAETQYF.

CDR3 sequence reads: CASSDNGGNTGELFF. Here the CDR3 DNA reads TGTGCCAGCAGTGATAACGGGGGGAACACCGGGGAGCTGTTTTTT. The rearrangement joins TRBV6-4 to TRBJ2-2; D is possibly TRBD2 (6 bases). The CDR3 is 15 residues long. Germline V lookup: CDR1 MRHNA, CDR2 SNTAGT. V was shortened by 3 bases and J by 1 base, with 9 bases between the two germline ends.

The CDR3 loop reads CASSQDKQGSNEKLFF. The CDR3 DNA sequence: TGTGCCAGCAGCCAAGACAAACAGGGATCTAATGAAAAACTGTTTTTT. V and J are TRBV4-2 and TRBJ1-4, with TRBD1 as a possible D gene (6 bases). V gave up 0 bases and J gave up 3 bases, with 11 bases separating them. Germline V gene lookup returns CDR1 LGHNA and CDR2 YNFKEQ. The CDR3 totals 16 residues.

The CDR3 reads CASSLREGNTGELFF. The CDR3, as DNA: TGTGCCAGCAGCTTGCGGGAGGGGAACACCGGGGAGCTGTTTTTT. This sequence joins TRBV7-7 and TRBJ2-2; 9 nucleotides match TRBD2. Germline V gives CDR1 SSHAT, CDR2 FNYEAQ (reference sequence). The CDR3 consists of 15 residues. V dropped 3 bases and J dropped 1; count of bases not matched to a gene: 0. The whole variable domain, filled in from reference TRBV7-7 and TRBJ2-2, reads GAGVSQSPRYKVTKRGQDVTLRCDPISSHATLYWYQQALGQGPEFLTYFNYEAQPDKSGLPSDRFSAERPEGSISTLTIQRTEQRDSAMYRCASSLREGNTGELFFGEGSRLTVL.

The CDR3 bases are TGTGCCAGCAGCTTAGCGGGAGGGGGGGAGACCCAGTACTTC. Protein sequence: CASSLAGGGETQYF. The chain carries TRBV7-2 and TRBJ2-5; TRBD2 might be the D (7 bases). V lost 0 bases and J 5 bases, leaving 10 bases between the germline ends. The germline CDR1 and CDR2 sequences are SGHTA and FQGNSA. This CDR3 comprises 14 residues.

This clone has just one count. The rearrangement uses TRBV7-2 and TRBJ2-5; 12 bases align to TRBD2. V gave up 2 bases and J gave up 5 bases; unmatched junction bases: 6. Germline CDR1 reads SGHTA; CDR2 reads FQGNSA. CDR3 length: 16 amino acids. The CDR3 here is CASSLSLAGGPETQYF. CDR3 coding DNA: TGTGCCAGCAGCTTATCCCTAGCGGGAGGGCCGGAGACCCAGTACTTC.

The chain combines TRBV11-2 with TRBJ2-2; 15 positions match TRBD2. From germline, CDR1 is SGHAT and CDR2 FQNNGV. Losses at the gene ends were 4 bases for V and 4 bases for J; bases not matched to a gene: 4. The CDR3 loop spans 17 amino acids. CDR3: CASSSGLAGGRTGELFF. CDR3 DNA: TGTGCCAGCAGCTCAGGACTAGCGGGAGGGCGCACCGGGGAGCTGTTTTTT.

The rearrangement joins TRBV27 to TRBJ2-1, with TRBD2 matching over 12 bases. Germline V gene data show CDR1 as MNHEY and CDR2 as SMNVEV (reference sequence). V lost 2 bases, J lost 7 bases, and 3 bases stayed unmatched. This CDR3 is 15 amino acids long. CDR3 region: CASSLGLAGRNEQFF. DNA for the CDR3: TGTGCCAGCAGTTTAGGACTAGCGGGACGTAATGAGCAGTTCTTC.

The chain is built from TRBV19 and TRBJ2-7; D gene ambiguous. Trimming took 4 bases from V and 1 from J, leaving 8 bases between them. The CDR3 loop spans 13 amino acids. CDR1 and CDR2 (germline): LNHDA, SQIVND (reference sequence). The CDR3 DNA reads as TGTGCCAGTAGTAAGCAGGCTTCCTACGAGCAGTACTTC. Its translation: CASSKQASYEQYF.

V is TRBV7-2 and J is TRBJ1-2; tentatively, D is TRBD1 (5 bases). Trimming pared 1 base from V and 2 bases from J, leaving 8 bases between. The CDR3 runs 14 residues. Germline loops: CDR1 SGHTA, CDR2 FQGNSA. This chain's CDR3 is CASSLGRGNYGYTF. The DNA of the CDR3 is TGTGCCAGCAGCTTAGGTAGGGGAAACTATGGCTACACCTTC.

V usage is TRBV11-3 and J usage is TRBJ2-1; the match to TRBD1 covers 11 bases. Germline values: CDR1 SGHNT, CDR2 YENEEA. The J segment lost 2 bases and the V segment lost 5 bases, leaving 8 bases of the junction unmatched. This CDR3 contains 17 residues. The CDR3 coding sequence is TGTGCCAGCAGCGCCTCCGGGACAGGGGGGCCCTACAATGAGCAGTTCTTC. Protein sequence: CASSASGTGGPYNEQFF.

The chain combines TRBV19 with TRBJ1-5; tentative D call: TRBD1 (6 bases). The CDR3 is 15 residues long. CDR1 is LNHDA, CDR2 SQIVND, per germline (reference sequence). V lost 5 bases and J 7 bases, leaving 18 bases between the germline ends. The CDR3 reads CASSRLRGGDQPQHF. The CDR3 nucleotides are TGTGCCAGTAGTCGTCTTAGGGGGGGGGACCAGCCCCAGCATTTT.

The rearrangement joins TRBV7-9 to TRBJ1-2; D not resolved. Trimming removed 1 base at V and 3 bases at J, with 3 bases between. This CDR3 has 12 amino acids. Germline V CDR1 and CDR2: SEHNR, FQNEAQ (reference sequence). CDR3 in amino acids: CASSLGHYGYTF. CDR3 coding DNA: TGTGCCAGCAGCTTAGGGCACTATGGCTACACCTTC.

J is TRBJ2-1 and V is TRBV4-3; D call uncertain. Trimming stripped 0 bases from V and 7 bases from J, with 10 bases between. The CDR3 extends over 14 amino acids. Germline V gene sequence: CDR1 LGHNA, CDR2 YSLEER. The CDR3, as DNA: TGCGCCAGCAGCCAAGAAGCCTACTCAAATGAGCAGTTCTTC. Residues: CASSQEAYSNEQFF.

This clone was seen a handful of times. This chain uses TRBV19 with TRBJ2-1; maybe TRBD2 (5 bases). With 5 bases removed from V and 5 bases from J, the gap between germline ends came to 19 bases. CDR1 is LNHDA and CDR2 is SQIVND in the germline V gene (reference sequence). The CDR3 is made up of 16 amino acids. CDR3 DNA: TGTGCCAGTAGTCGTTTTTCACTAGGGAACAACAATGAGCAGTTCTTC. Its protein is CASSRFSLGNNNEQFF.

The chain employs TRBV29-1 and TRBJ2-3; 11 bases fit TRBD2. V was clipped by 1 base and J by 2 bases; unmatched bases: 5. Germline V gene lookup returns CDR1 SQVTM and CDR2 ANQGSEA. The CDR3 runs to 16 residues. CDR3 amino acids: CSVEVATSGVTDTQYF. CDR3 bases: TGCAGCGTTGAAGTTGCGACTAGCGGGGTCACAGATACGCAGTATTTT.

This clone was recorded once. CDR3: CASSPISSGGPYEQYF. The CDR3 DNA reads TGTGCCAGCTCACCAATTAGTAGCGGAGGGCCCTACGAGCAGTACTTC. The chain uses TRBV18 and TRBJ2-7; tentative D call: TRBD2 (6 bases). The ends were cut back, 2 bases at V and 2 bases at J, with 16 bases in the middle. The CDR3 loop spans 16 amino acids. The germline V gene has CDR1 KGHSH and CDR2 LQKENI.

This clone was counted a few times. The chain is built from TRBV9 and TRBJ2-1, with D perhaps TRBD2 (5 bases). V was pared by 1 base and J by 2 bases, with 10 bases between. In germline, CDR1 is SGDLS, CDR2 YYNGEE. This CDR3 comprises 15 residues. In nucleotides, the CDR3 is TGTGCCAGCAGCGTATATGCGGGCGCCTACAATGAGCAGTTCTTC. This encodes CASSVYAGAYNEQFF.

CDR3 protein: CASSYVLEFFYEQYF. DNA for the CDR3: TGTGCCAGCAGTTATGTTTTAGAATTTTTCTACGAGCAGTACTTC. V usage is TRBV6-9 and J usage is TRBJ2-7; no reliable D call. CDR3 length: 15 amino acids. The germline CDR1 and CDR2 sequences are MNHGY and SVAAGI. V shed 2 bases and J shed 3 bases, with 14 bases lying between them.

This chain joins TRBV12-2 and TRBJ2-7; the D call of TRBD2 is as the table states it, not checked on the DNA. TRBV12-2 is tagged as a pseudogene. CDR3 length: 16 amino acids. The CDR3 sequence: CASRLAPRLESREQYF. The DNA of the CDR3 is TGTGCAAGTCGCTTAGCCCCGCGCTTGGAGTCACGAGAGCAGTACTTC.

This chain links TRBV5-4 with TRBJ2-7; D is perhaps TRBD1 (8 bases). Between the trimmed V and J ends, which lost 3 bases and 3 bases, there was a span of 16 bases. CDR3 size: 15 residues. In germline, CDR1 is SGHNT, CDR2 YYREEE (reference sequence). The CDR3, as DNA: TGTGCCAGCAGCTCTCCGACAGGGGAGGGCTACGAGCAGTACTTC. Protein product: CASSSPTGEGYEQYF.

The chain combines TRBV5-6 with TRBJ1-1, with D unclear. Trimming shortened V by 5 bases and J by 0 bases, and 8 bases separated the two germline ends. This CDR3 has 13 amino acids. Germline V gene data show CDR1 as SGHDT and CDR2 as YYEEEE. CDR3 in DNA: TGTGCCAGCAGGGCAGGCTTGAACACTGAAGCTTTCTTT. This gives the protein CASRAGLNTEAFF.

This clone was recorded a few times. The rearrangement joins TRBV29-1 to TRBJ1-2; D gene ambiguous. Trimming removed 2 bases at V and 6 bases at J, with 13 bases between. The germline CDR1 and CDR2 sequences are SQVTM and ANQGSEA. CDR3 length: 13 residues. The CDR3 DNA sequence: TGCAGCGTTGAATCCCGGAGAGAGAATGGCTACACCTTC. Translated, it gives CSVESRRENGYTF.